These T cell receptor beta chains were read from a single sample in a study of blood T cell repertoires in COVID-19. Using immunoSEQ multiplex PCR, the repertoire was profiled, and TCRdb retains in-frame clones only, with some absent. The table includes about 80,000 clones, around 84% detected once. Sequenced material: peripheral blood. These TCRs come from a man aged 45 to 65 with acute or convalescent COVID-19. Both conserved end residues are part of each CDR3. D genes are given only for firm matches. A row's size may be missing; if present it is once, few, many or a size class.

v_gene: TRBV30
abundance: .
d_gene: TRBD1
j_gene: TRBJ1-1
CDR3nt: TGTGCCTGGAGTACTCGGCCGGGGACAGGGCGGACTGAAGCTTTCTTT
CDR3aa: CAWSTRPGTGRTEAFF

v_gene: TRBV29-1
abundance: .
d_gene: .
j_gene: TRBJ1-1
CDR3nt: TGCAGCGTTGATCTGTCGGTTACTTTCTTT
CDR3aa: CSVDLSVTFF

v_gene: TRBV3-1/TRBV3-2
abundance: .
d_gene: TRBD1
j_gene: TRBJ1-6
CDR3nt: TGTGCCAGCAGCCAATTCCCTTACAGGGGTAATTCACCCCTCCACTTT
CDR3aa: CASSQFPYRGNSPLHF

v_gene: TRBV5-1
abundance: once
d_gene: .
j_gene: TRBJ2-1
CDR3nt: TGCGCCAGCATGCTGGCGGCGGGATCCGATGAGCAGTTCTTC
CDR3aa: CASMLAAGSDEQFF

v_gene: TRBV4-1
abundance: .
d_gene: .
j_gene: TRBJ2-1
CDR3nt: TGCGCCAGCAGCCAAGAAGTCGGGGGACAGTCCAATGAGCAGTTCTTC
CDR3aa: CASSQEVGGQSNEQFF

v_gene: TRBV9
abundance: many
d_gene: TRBD2
j_gene: TRBJ2-3
CDR3nt: TGTGCCAGCACCAGCGGGGGGGGCAGCCACACAGATACGCAGTATTTT
CDR3aa: CASTSGGGSHTDTQYF

v_gene: TRBV27
abundance: .
d_gene: TRBD2
j_gene: TRBJ2-1
CDR3nt: TGTGCCAGCAAGCTACGGGAGGGCCCTCAGGAGCAGTTCTTC
CDR3aa: CASKLREGPQEQFF

v_gene: TRBV7-3
abundance: .
d_gene: .
j_gene: TRBJ2-3
CDR3nt: TGTGCCAGCAGGCTGGGGGGGCCTACAGATACGCAGTATTTT
CDR3aa: CASRLGGPTDTQYF

v_gene: TRBV27
abundance: .
d_gene: TRBD1
j_gene: TRBJ2-3
CDR3nt: TGTGCCAGCAGTTCACAGGGGGATACGCAGTATTTT
CDR3aa: CASSSQGDTQYF

v_gene: TRBV30
abundance: .
d_gene: .
j_gene: TRBJ1-3
CDR3nt: TGTGCCTGGAGTGGCAGGGGTTCGGGAAACACCATATATTTT
CDR3aa: CAWSGRGSGNTIYF

v_gene: TRBV5-1
abundance: .
d_gene: TRBD1
j_gene: TRBJ2-2
CDR3nt: TGCGCCAGCAGCTTGACAGGGGATACCGGGGAGCTGTTTTTT
CDR3aa: CASSLTGDTGELFF

v_gene: TRBV2
abundance: .
d_gene: .
j_gene: TRBJ2-2
CDR3nt: TGTGCCAGCAGAGGGAGTGCCGGGGAGCTGTTTTTT
CDR3aa: CASRGSAGELFF

v_gene: TRBV27
abundance: few
d_gene: TRBD1
j_gene: TRBJ2-2
CDR3nt: TGTGCCAGCAGAAGGACAGGGACGAACACCGGGGAGCTGTTTTTT
CDR3aa: CASRRTGTNTGELFF

v_gene: TRBV4-1
abundance: .
d_gene: TRBD1
j_gene: TRBJ1-5
CDR3nt: TGCGCCAGCAGCCAAGAGGACAGGGGAAATCAGCCCCAGCATTTT
CDR3aa: CASSQEDRGNQPQHF

v_gene: TRBV9
abundance: .
d_gene: .
j_gene: TRBJ2-1
CDR3nt: TGTGCCAGCAGCTCCTCGGGGGCGGGGAGGGCGGATGAGCAGTTCTTC
CDR3aa: CASSSSGAGRADEQFF

v_gene: TRBV7-9
abundance: .
d_gene: .
j_gene: TRBJ1-2
CDR3nt: TGTGCCCTCGGGGGGGCGGACCGAAGTAACTATGGCTACACCTTC
CDR3aa: CALGGADRSNYGYTF

v_gene: TRBV5-5
abundance: many
d_gene: .
j_gene: TRBJ1-3
CDR3nt: TGTGCCAGCAGTCCATCCCGACAGTTACTCTCTGGAAACACCATATATTTT
CDR3aa: CASSPSRQLLSGNTIYF

v_gene: TRBV27
abundance: .
d_gene: .
j_gene: TRBJ2-3
CDR3nt: TGTGCCACCCGCAGGGATGGGACAGATACGCAGTATTTT
CDR3aa: CATRRDGTDTQYF

v_gene: TRBV7-9
abundance: .
d_gene: .
j_gene: TRBJ1-2
CDR3nt: TGTGCCAGCACCCAGGGAATCGGGACGGGAGAGGCGGAAGGCTACACCTTC
CDR3aa: CASTQGIGTGEAEGYTF

v_gene: TRBV7-9
abundance: .
d_gene: TRBD1
j_gene: TRBJ1-4
CDR3nt: TGTGCCAGCGCCCCACAGGGGGTTAGGGAAAAACTGTTTTTT
CDR3aa: CASAPQGVREKLFF

v_gene: TRBV5-1
abundance: .
d_gene: TRBD1
j_gene: TRBJ2-7
CDR3nt: TGCGCCAGCAGCCCGGACAGGTCCTACGAGCAGTACTTC
CDR3aa: CASSPDRSYEQYF

v_gene: TRBV27
abundance: .
d_gene: .
j_gene: TRBJ1-6
CDR3nt: TGTGCCAGCAGCCCCGACACTTTTAATTCACCCCTCCACTTT
CDR3aa: CASSPDTFNSPLHF

v_gene: TRBV9
abundance: .
d_gene: TRBD2
j_gene: TRBJ2-1
CDR3nt: TGTGCCAGCAGTCGACTAGCGGGAGGGTTGGATGAGCAGTTCTTC
CDR3aa: CASSRLAGGLDEQFF